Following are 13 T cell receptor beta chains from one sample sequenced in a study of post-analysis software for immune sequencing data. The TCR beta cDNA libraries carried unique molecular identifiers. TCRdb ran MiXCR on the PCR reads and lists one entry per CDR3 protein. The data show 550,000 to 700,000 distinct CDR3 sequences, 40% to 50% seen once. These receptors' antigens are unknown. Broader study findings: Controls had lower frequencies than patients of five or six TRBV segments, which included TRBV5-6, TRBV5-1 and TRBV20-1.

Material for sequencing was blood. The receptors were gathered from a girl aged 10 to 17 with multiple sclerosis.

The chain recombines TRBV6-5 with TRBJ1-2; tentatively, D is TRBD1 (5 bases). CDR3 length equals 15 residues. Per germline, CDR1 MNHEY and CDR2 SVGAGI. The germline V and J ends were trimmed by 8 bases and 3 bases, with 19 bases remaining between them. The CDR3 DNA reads TGTGCCAGCTGGTTAAGGGGAAGTGAATACTATGGCTACACCTTC. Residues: CASWLRGSEYYGYTF.

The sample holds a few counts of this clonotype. This chain's CDR3 is CASSPEDRAHEQYF. Written as DNA, the CDR3 is TGCGCCAGCAGCCCGGAGGACAGGGCCCACGAGCAGTACTTC. The chain links TRBV4-1 to TRBJ2-7; 8 nucleotides agree with TRBD1. Germline V gene data show CDR1 as MGHRA and CDR2 as YSYEKL. The J segment lost 5 bases and the V segment lost 4 bases, leaving 7 bases of the junction unmatched. The CDR3 length is 14 residues.

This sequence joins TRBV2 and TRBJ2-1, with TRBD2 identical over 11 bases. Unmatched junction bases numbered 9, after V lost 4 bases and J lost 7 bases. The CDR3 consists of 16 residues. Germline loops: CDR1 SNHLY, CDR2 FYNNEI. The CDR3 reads CASSALAGVSGNEQFF. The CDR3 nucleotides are TGTGCCAGCAGTGCACTAGCGGGAGTGTCTGGAAATGAGCAGTTCTTC.

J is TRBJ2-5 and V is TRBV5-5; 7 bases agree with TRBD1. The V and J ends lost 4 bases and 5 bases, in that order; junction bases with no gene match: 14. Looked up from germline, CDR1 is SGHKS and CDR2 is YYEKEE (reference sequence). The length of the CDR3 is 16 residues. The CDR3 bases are TGTGCCAGCAGCCGGACCTCAGGGGGTGGGCCGGAGACCCAGTACTTC. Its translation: CASSRTSGGGPETQYF.

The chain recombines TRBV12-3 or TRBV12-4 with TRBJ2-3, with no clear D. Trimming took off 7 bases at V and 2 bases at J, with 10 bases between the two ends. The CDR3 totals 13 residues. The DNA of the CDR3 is TGTGCCAGCACCCGATTCCCCACAGATACGCAGTATTTT. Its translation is CASTRFPTDTQYF.

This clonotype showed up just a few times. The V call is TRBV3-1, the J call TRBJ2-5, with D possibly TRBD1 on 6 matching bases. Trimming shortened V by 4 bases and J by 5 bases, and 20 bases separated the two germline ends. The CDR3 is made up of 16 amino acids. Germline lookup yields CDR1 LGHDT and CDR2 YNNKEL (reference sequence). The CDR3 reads CASSLLLGAPDETQYF. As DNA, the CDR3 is TGTGCCAGCAGCCTCCTCCTGGGGGCCCCAGATGAGACCCAGTACTTC.

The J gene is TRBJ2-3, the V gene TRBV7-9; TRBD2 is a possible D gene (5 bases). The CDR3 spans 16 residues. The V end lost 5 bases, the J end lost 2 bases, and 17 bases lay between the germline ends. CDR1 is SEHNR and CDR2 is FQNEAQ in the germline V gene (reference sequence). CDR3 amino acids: CASSLLPDYVTDTQYF. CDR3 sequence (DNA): TGTGCCAGCAGCCTTCTCCCCGACTATGTCACAGATACGCAGTATTTT.

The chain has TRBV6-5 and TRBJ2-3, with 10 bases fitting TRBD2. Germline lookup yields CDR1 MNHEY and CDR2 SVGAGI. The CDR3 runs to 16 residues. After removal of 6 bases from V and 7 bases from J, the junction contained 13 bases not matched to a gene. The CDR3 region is CASRIVSGGAKNTQYF. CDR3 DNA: TGTGCCAGCAGGATCGTAAGCGGGGGGGCCAAGAATACGCAGTATTTT.

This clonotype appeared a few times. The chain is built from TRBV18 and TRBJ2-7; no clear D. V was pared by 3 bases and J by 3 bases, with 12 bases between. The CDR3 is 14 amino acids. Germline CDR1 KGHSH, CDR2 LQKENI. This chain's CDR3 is CASSPPALDYEQYF. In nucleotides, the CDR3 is TGTGCCAGCTCACCCCCCGCCTTGGACTACGAGCAGTACTTC. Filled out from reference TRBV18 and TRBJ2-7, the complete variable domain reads NAGVMQNPRHLVRRRGQEARLRCSPMKGHSHVYWYRQLPEEGLKFMVYLQKENIIDESGMPKERFSAEFPKEGPSILRIQQVVRGDSAAYFCASSPPALDYEQYFGPGTRLTVT.

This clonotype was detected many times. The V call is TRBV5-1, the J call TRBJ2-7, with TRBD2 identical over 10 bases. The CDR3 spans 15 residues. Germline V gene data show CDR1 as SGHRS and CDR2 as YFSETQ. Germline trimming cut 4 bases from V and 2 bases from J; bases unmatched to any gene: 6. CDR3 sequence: CASSPLAGHTYEQYF. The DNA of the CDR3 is TGCGCCAGCAGCCCACTAGCGGGGCACACCTACGAGCAGTACTTC.

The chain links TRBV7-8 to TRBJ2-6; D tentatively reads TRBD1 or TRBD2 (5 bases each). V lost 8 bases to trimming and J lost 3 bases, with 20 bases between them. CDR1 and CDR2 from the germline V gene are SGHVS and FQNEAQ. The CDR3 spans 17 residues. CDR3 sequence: CASFLGVVYDGANVLTF. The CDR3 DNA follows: TGTGCCAGCTTCCTGGGGGTGGTTTATGATGGGGCCAACGTCCTGACTTTC.

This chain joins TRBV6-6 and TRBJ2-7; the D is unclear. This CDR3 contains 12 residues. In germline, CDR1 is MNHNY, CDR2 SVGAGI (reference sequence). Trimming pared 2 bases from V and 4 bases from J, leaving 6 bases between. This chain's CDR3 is CASSYQTYEQYF. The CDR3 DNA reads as TGTGCCAGCAGTTACCAGACGTACGAGCAGTACTTC.

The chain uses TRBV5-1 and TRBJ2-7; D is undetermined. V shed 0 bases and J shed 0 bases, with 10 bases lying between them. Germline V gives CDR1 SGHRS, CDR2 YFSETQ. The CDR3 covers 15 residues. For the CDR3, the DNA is TGCGCCAGCAGCTTGGCCAGTATAGGCTCCTACGAGCAGTACTTC. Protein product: CASSLASIGSYEQYF.